The subject of this entry is one T cell receptor beta chain. Germline CDR1 SGHTA, CDR2 FQGTGA. The CDR3 runs to 13 residues. V shed 5 bases and J shed 8 bases, with 15 bases lying between them. This sample is part of a study of blood T cell repertoires in COVID-19. Generated by immunoSEQ multiplex PCR, the TCRdb table keeps only in-frame clones and is missing some. The data hold about 69,000 clones, with 70% to 85% observed a single time. The TCR sequence derives from a man over 45 with COVID-19, enrolled during active disease. The chain recombines TRBV7-3 with TRBJ1-2; D is possibly TRBD1 (6 bases). The sequencing input was peripheral blood. DNA for the CDR3: TGTGCCAGCAGCCTCCCCGGGGGGCACGGCTACACCTTC. This sequence encodes CASSLPGGHGYTF.